Listed here are 31 T cell receptor beta chains from one sample, sequenced in a study of blood T cell repertoires in COVID-19. The assay was immunoSEQ multiplex PCR, and TCRdb's table has in-frame clones only and misses some. In the table there are 250,000 to 400,000 clones, 88% of which are singletons. The sequenced sample consisted of peripheral blood. Receptor source: a young woman with COVID-19, enrolled during active disease.

As for this clone: The junction and the germline gene differ at one end; a read error may be behind it. The chain couples TRBV7-9 to TRBJ2-1; D is perhaps TRBD2 (6 bases). The CDR3 sequence is 14 residues long. The germline V gene has CDR1 SEHNR and CDR2 FQNEAQ (reference sequence). CDR3 sequence reads: CASGFGGSYNEQFF. The CDR3 coding sequence is TGTGCCAGCGGCTTCGGGGGCTCCTACAATGAGCAGTTCTTC.

This sequence joins TRBV15 and TRBJ1-2; weak D call: TRBD1 (6 bases). The ends were cut back, 0 bases at V and 3 bases at J, with 14 bases in the middle. The germline gives CDR1 LNHNV, CDR2 YYDKDF (reference sequence). This CDR3 has 16 amino acids. The CDR3 bases are TGTGCCACCAGCAGAGATGGGCGGGGGGCATACTATGGCTACACCTTC. It translates to CATSRDGRGAYYGYTF.

The chain joins TRBV7-3 to TRBJ2-1; D call uncertain. Germline-derived CDR1 and CDR2 are SGHTA and FQGTGA. Trimming shortened V by 7 bases and J by 0 bases, and 16 bases separated the two germline ends. This CDR3 spans 16 amino acids. The CDR3 DNA is TGTGCCAGCACCCTGAAATTCTGGAGCTCCTACAATGAGCAGTTCTTC. Its translation: CASTLKFWSSYNEQFF.

The chain carries TRBV21-1 and TRBJ1-4; TRBD1 is the table's D call and was not checked against the DNA. TRBV21-1 corresponds to a pseudogene. The CDR3 runs 14 residues. In nucleotides, the CDR3 is TGTGCCAGCAGCCAAGAGGGGCGCGATGAAAAACTGTTTTTT. It is translated as CASSQEGRDEKLFF.

The V gene is TRBV19, the J gene TRBJ1-2; D is uncertain. The CDR3 is made up of 13 amino acids. V lost 11 bases to trimming and J lost 7 bases, with 20 bases between them. The V gene's germline CDR1 is LNHDA and CDR2 SQIVND (reference sequence). CDR3 sequence: CAASRGGFGGYTF. The CDR3 bases are TGTGCCGCATCGCGGGGAGGTTTCGGTGGCTACACCTTC.

This clone was observed once. This chain connects TRBV5-1 to TRBJ1-1, with TRBD1 identical over 8 bases. The CDR3 consists of 14 residues. The J segment lost 2 bases and the V segment lost 3 bases, leaving 3 bases of the junction unmatched. Germline CDR1 reads SGHRS; CDR2 reads YFSETQ. The DNA for the CDR3 is TGCGCCAGCAGCTCGACAGGGGATAACACTGAAGCTTTCTTT. Its translation: CASSSTGDNTEAFF.

About this clone itself: Other nucleotide sequences in the sample specify the same CDR3. The chain is built from TRBV18 and TRBJ1-2, with 9 bases fitting TRBD1. V shed 6 bases, J shed 2 bases, and the junction held 4 bases outside the gene matches. Germline CDR1 is KGHSH and CDR2 is LQKENI. The CDR3 covers 14 residues. In DNA, the CDR3 is TGTGCCAGCTCCCCAGGACAGGGGAACTATGGCTACACCTTC. Translation gives CASSPGQGNYGYTF.

The V gene is TRBV5-4, the J gene TRBJ2-1; 12 bases fit TRBD1. Germline trimming cut 4 bases from V and 13 bases from J; bases unmatched to any gene: 6. This CDR3 is 13 amino acids long. Germline V gene data show CDR1 as SGHNT and CDR2 as YYREEE (reference sequence). CDR3 bases: TGTGCCAGCAGCCCGGGACAGGGGGCGAATCAGTTCTTC. This encodes CASSPGQGANQFF.

This chain links TRBV11-3 with TRBJ1-2, with a tentative D call TRBD1 (6 bases). The CDR3 length is 13 residues. V dropped 5 bases and J dropped 4 bases, with 11 bases sitting between them. The germline CDR1 and CDR2 sequences are SGHNT and YENEEA. CDR3 loop: CASSPGEIYGYTF. The CDR3 nucleotides are TGTGCCAGCAGCCCAGGGGAGATCTATGGCTACACCTTC. The whole variable domain, remainder taken from reference TRBV11-3 and TRBJ1-2, is EAGVVQSPRYKIIEKKQPVAFWCNPISGHNTLYWYLQNLGQGPELLIRYENEEAVDDSQLPKDRFSAERLKGVDSTLKIQPAELGDSAVYLCASSPGEIYGYTFGSGTRLTVV.

The chain is built from TRBV29-1 and TRBJ1-2, with TRBD1 matching 7 bases. J was trimmed by 8 bases and V by 7 bases; bases with no gene match: 10. Looked up from germline, CDR1 is SQVTM and CDR2 is ANQGSEA. The CDR3 is 12 amino acids. The CDR3 DNA reads as TGCAGCGGACCAGACAGGGATGGAGGCTACACCTTC. It specifies CSGPDRDGGYTF. Complete variable domain (other parts from reference TRBV29-1 and TRBJ1-2): SAVISQKPSRDICQRGTSLTIQCQVDSQVTMMFWYRQQPGQSLTLIATANQGSEATYESGFVIDKFPISRPNLTFSTLTVSNMSPEDSSIYLCSGPDRDGGYTFGSGTRLTVV.

The chain couples TRBV15 to TRBJ2-3, with 9 bases fitting TRBD1. Germline V gene data show CDR1 as LNHNV and CDR2 as YYDKDF (reference sequence). This CDR3 spans 16 amino acids. V shed 3 bases, J shed 0 bases, and the junction held 4 bases outside the gene matches. The CDR3 sequence is CATSRGDRASTDTQYF. In nucleotides, the CDR3 is TGTGCCACCAGCAGGGGGGACAGGGCGAGCACAGATACGCAGTATTTT.

The genes are TRBV5-1 and TRBJ1-6; the match to TRBD1 covers 7 bases. The ends lost 4 bases at V and 8 bases at J; junction bases unmatched: 6. CDR1 SGHRS and CDR2 YFSETQ come from the germline V gene. This CDR3 spans 14 amino acids. CDR3 in amino acids: CASSIQGGDSPLHF. CDR3 sequence (DNA): TGCGCCAGCAGCATCCAGGGGGGTGATTCACCCCTCCACTTT.

J is TRBJ2-1 and V is TRBV5-1, with TRBD1 as a possible D gene (6 bases). Germline loops: CDR1 SGHRS, CDR2 YFSETQ. This CDR3 is 14 amino acids long. With 4 bases removed from V and 4 bases from J, the gap between germline ends came to 12 bases. The chain's CDR3 is CASSRGQSYNEQFF. As DNA, the CDR3 is TGCGCCAGCAGCCGTGGACAGTCTTACAATGAGCAGTTCTTC.

A single count supports this clone. This chain connects TRBV6-5 to TRBJ1-1, with D perhaps TRBD1 (5 bases). This CDR3 comprises 13 residues. Trimming pared 7 bases from V and 1 base from J, leaving 10 bases between. In germline, CDR1 is MNHEY, CDR2 SVGAGI. DNA for the CDR3: TGTGCCAGCACGAGGGGAGGGAACACTGAAGCTTTCTTT. It encodes CASTRGGNTEAFF.

The chain employs TRBV28 and TRBJ1-3; a possible D gene is TRBD1 (5 bases). The CDR3 loop spans 15 amino acids. V lost 2 bases, J lost 2 bases, and 10 bases lay in between. Germline V CDR1 and CDR2: MDHEN, SYDVKM. CDR3 loop: CASSLPRAAGNTIYF. DNA of the CDR3: TGTGCCAGCAGTTTACCCAGGGCAGCTGGAAACACCATATATTTT. Using reference TRBV28 and TRBJ1-3 for the parts outside the CDR3, the full variable domain is DVKVTQSSRYLVKRTGEKVFLECVQDMDHENMFWYRQDPGLGLRLIYFSYDVKMKEKGDIPEGYSVSREKKERFSLILESASTNQTSMYLCASSLPRAAGNTIYFGEGSWLTVV.

This clone was detected many times. The chain is built from TRBV18 and TRBJ1-1, with a tentative D call TRBD1 (5 bases). The V and J ends lost 4 bases and 0 bases respectively, with 12 bases between them. Germline V CDR1 and CDR2: KGHSH, LQKENI. The CDR3 contains 15 residues. The CDR3 nucleotides are TGTGCCAGCTCACTACGGACGGACATGAACACTGAAGCTTTCTTT. Its translation is CASSLRTDMNTEAFF.

The table lists this clone with a count of one. This chain joins TRBV14 and TRBJ1-3; no definite D call. Germline V gene data show CDR1 as SGHDN and CDR2 as FVKESK. The CDR3 has 14 residues. Between the trimmed V and J ends, which lost 5 bases and 5 bases, there was a span of 13 bases. The CDR3 sequence is CASSSSGVRNTIYF. The CDR3 coding sequence is TGTGCCAGCAGCTCAAGCGGCGTGAGAAACACCATATATTTT.

The rearrangement joins TRBV4-1 to TRBJ1-1; 8 bases fit TRBD1. Germline-derived CDR1 and CDR2 are MGHRA and YSYEKL. The J segment lost 3 bases and the V segment lost 1 base, leaving 4 bases of the junction unmatched. This CDR3 is 15 amino acids long. This chain's CDR3 is CASSQVNRGDTEAFF. CDR3 nucleotides: TGCGCCAGCAGCCAAGTGAACAGGGGGGACACTGAAGCTTTCTTT.

This clone appeared once. This rearrangement joins TRBV11-2 to TRBJ1-5; 7 bases are a match to TRBD1. The CDR3 spans 14 residues. The V segment lost 3 bases and the J segment 5 bases; nucleotides outside the gene matches: 4. Germline loops: CDR1 SGHAT, CDR2 FQNNGV. DNA of the CDR3: TGTGCCAGCAGCTTTACAGGGGCCCATCAGCCCCAGCATTTT. Translation gives CASSFTGAHQPQHF.

The chain combines TRBV6-1 with TRBJ2-7; tentative D call: TRBD1 (6 bases). The CDR3 runs 16 residues. CDR1 MNHNS and CDR2 SASEGT come from the germline V gene. Trimming took 3 bases from V and 5 from J, leaving 20 bases between them. In DNA, the CDR3 is TGTGCCAGCAGTGATCCCTCAGACAGGCCTGGCGACGAGCAGTACTTC. The encoded protein is CASSDPSDRPGDEQYF.

The chain combines TRBV29-1 with TRBJ2-1; maybe TRBD2 (5 bases). Germline-derived CDR1 and CDR2 are SQVTM and ANQGSEA. V gave up 6 bases and J gave up 8 bases, with 20 bases separating them. The CDR3 sequence is 14 residues long. The CDR3 DNA sequence: TGCAGCGTCCCTGGGAGACAACCCCGGTATGAGCAGTTCTTC. Translation: CSVPGRQPRYEQFF.

J is TRBJ2-7 and V is TRBV6-5; a weak D match, TRBD1 (6 bases). Trimming stripped 7 bases from V and 3 bases from J, with 13 bases between. The CDR3 contains 13 residues. Per the germline V gene, CDR1 is MNHEY and CDR2 is SVGAGI. The DNA for the CDR3 is TGTGCCAGCATTGCGGACAGAAACTACGAGCAGTACTTC. It yields the protein CASIADRNYEQYF.

This rearrangement joins TRBV7-8 to TRBJ2-7; D might be TRBD1 (6 bases). Trimming cost V 2 bases and J 2 bases, with 7 bases left between them. Per the germline V gene, CDR1 is SGHVS and CDR2 is FQNEAQ. The CDR3 length is 13 residues. CDR3 loop: CASSLRTAYEQYV. The DNA of the CDR3 is TGTGCCAGCAGCTTACGGACAGCCTACGAGCAGTACGTC.

The chain joins TRBV5-4 to TRBJ2-3, with a possible D match to TRBD2 (7 bases). Per germline, CDR1 SGHNT and CDR2 YYREEE (reference sequence). The CDR3 has 15 residues. Trimming took 4 bases from V and 4 from J, leaving 16 bases between them. The CDR3 protein is CASSRVRGGADTQYF. The CDR3 nucleotides are TGTGCCAGCAGCCGGGTTCGAGGGGGGGCAGATACGCAGTATTTT. The whole variable domain, remainder taken from reference TRBV5-4 and TRBJ2-3, is ETGVTQSPTHLIKTRGQQVTLRCSSQSGHNTVSWYQQALGQGPQFIFQYYREEENGRGNFPPRFSGLQFPNYSSELNVNALELDDSALYLCASSRVRGGADTQYFGPGTRLTVL.

J is TRBJ1-2 and V is TRBV24-1, with 9 bases aligning to TRBD1. Germline CDR1 and CDR2: KGHDR and SFDVKD. The CDR3 spans 16 residues. J gave up 7 bases and V 3 bases, and 11 bases lay outside the gene matches. Written as DNA, the CDR3 is TGTGCCACCAGTGATGGTACAGGGGGCGCTTACGGTGGCTACACCTTC. It codes for CATSDGTGGAYGGYTF.

The CDR3 bases are TGTGCCACCCGCGGCGCGGCTGTCAATGAGCAGTTCTTC. It encodes CATRGAAVNEQFF. The V call is TRBV24-1, the J call TRBJ2-1; the D is unclear. This CDR3 spans 13 amino acids. Deletions cut 9 bases from V and 6 bases from J, with 14 bases between. Germline CDR1 and CDR2: KGHDR and SFDVKD.

The chain employs TRBV14 and TRBJ2-2; TRBD2 agrees at 8 bases. The J segment lost 1 base and the V segment lost 5 bases, leaving 15 bases of the junction unmatched. CDR1 and CDR2 from the germline V gene are SGHDN and FVKESK. The CDR3 has 19 amino acids. CDR3 sequence reads: CASSKRASGWVRNTGELFF. CDR3 DNA sequence: TGTGCCAGCAGCAAGCGGGCTAGCGGGTGGGTTAGGAACACCGGGGAGCTGTTTTTT.

The CDR3, as DNA: TGTGCCAGCACGAAACTAGCGGGGGGCACAGATACGCAGTATTTT. Translated, it gives CASTKLAGGTDTQYF. The gene calls are TRBV2 and TRBJ2-3, with 11 nucleotides matching TRBD2. V trimming: 7 bases; J trimming: 1 base; junction bases outside the gene matches: 4. From germline, CDR1 is SNHLY and CDR2 FYNNEI. This CDR3 has 15 amino acids.

CDR3 bases: TGTGCCAGCAGCCAAGATTGGGGACTAGCGGGGATCTACACCGGGGAGCTGTTTTTT. Translating gives CASSQDWGLAGIYTGELFF. The chain uses TRBV3-1 (or the pseudogene TRBV3-2) and TRBJ2-2, with TRBD2 matching over 13 bases. V shed 0 bases and J 3 bases; nucleotides not matched to a gene: 7. CDR3 size: 19 residues. Germline V gene lookup returns CDR1 LGHDT and CDR2 YNNKEL (reference sequence).

The genes are TRBV9 and TRBJ2-2; a weak D match, TRBD2 (7 bases). This CDR3 is built from 15 residues. Per the germline V gene, CDR1 is SGDLS and CDR2 is YYNGEE. Deletions cut 4 bases from V and 6 bases from J, with 16 bases between. The DNA of the CDR3 is TGTGCCAGCAGCCCCGGAGGGGGGGGCGCCGGGGAGCTGTTTTTT. Translation gives CASSPGGGGAGELFF.

The chain couples TRBV6-6 to TRBJ2-2; 9 bases map to TRBD1. In germline, CDR1 is MNHNY, CDR2 SVGAGI (reference sequence). The length of the CDR3 is 16 residues. Losses at the gene ends were 5 bases for V and 0 bases for J; bases not matched to a gene: 4. The CDR3 nucleotides read TGTGCCAGCAGTCCACAGGGGGCGGCGAACACCGGGGAGCTGTTTTTT. This sequence encodes CASSPQGAANTGELFF.